Following are 8 T cell receptor beta chains from one sample sequenced in a study of cytomegalovirus exposure and HLA in healthy donors. The PCR contained 60 Vbeta and 13 Jbeta primers. Libraries were prepared by immunoSEQ multiplex PCR; TCRdb keeps only in-frame clonotypes and omits some of them. The repertoire table contains some 70,000 clones. Sequencing input: PBMCs. These receptors all stem from a female donor in good health and CMV-seropositive.

The V and J genes are TRBV9 and TRBJ2-3; D not resolved. V lost 4 bases and J 5 bases, leaving 17 bases between the germline ends. This CDR3 is built from 15 residues. CDR1 and CDR2 from the germline V gene are SGDLS and YYNGEE. The CDR3: CASSTSGTPGDTQYF. As DNA, the CDR3 is TGTGCCAGCAGCACCTCAGGTACCCCAGGAGATACGCAGTATTTT.

V is TRBV11-2 and J is TRBJ2-1, with TRBD2 identical over 10 bases. V dropped 6 bases and J dropped 4; count of bases not matched to a gene: 18. The CDR3 extends over 19 amino acids. CDR1 and CDR2 (germline): SGHAT, FQNNGV. The chain's CDR3 is CASRRNVASGRGGYNEQFF. CDR3 bases: TGTGCCAGCAGACGTAACGTGGCTAGCGGGAGAGGGGGATACAATGAGCAGTTCTTC.

V gene TRBV5-8 combines with J gene TRBJ2-5, with TRBD2 identical over 7 bases. The CDR3 is made up of 16 amino acids. The V gene's germline CDR1 is SGHTS and CDR2 YDEGEE. J gave up 2 bases and V 9 bases, and 16 bases lay outside the gene matches. As DNA, the CDR3 is TGTGCCACCAAGGGAGGGGCAGGGAGTCCTCAAGAGACCCAGTACTTC. It is translated as CATKGGAGSPQETQYF.

The chain couples TRBV7-9 to TRBJ2-5; a weak D match, TRBD2 (5 bases). Trimming pared 6 bases from V and 5 bases from J, leaving 19 bases between. There are 15 residues in the CDR3. From germline, CDR1 is SEHNR and CDR2 FQNEAQ (reference sequence). The CDR3 nucleotides are TGTGCCAGCAGACCCTCCACAGTAGGGAGCGAGACCCAGTACTTC. Amino acid sequence: CASRPSTVGSETQYF.

V gene TRBV5-1 combines with J gene TRBJ1-1, with D possibly being TRBD1 (5 bases). Germline V lookup: CDR1 SGHRS, CDR2 YFSETQ. V was clipped by 0 bases and J by 0 bases, with 18 bases between them. The CDR3 has 18 residues. Here the CDR3 reads CASSLGAGGSTLNTEAFF. The CDR3 DNA follows: TGCGCCAGCAGCTTGGGGGCGGGGGGTTCGACTTTGAACACTGAAGCTTTCTTT. Complete variable domain (other parts from reference TRBV5-1 and TRBJ1-1): KAGVTQTPRYLIKTRGQQVTLSCSPISGHRSVSWYQQTPGQGLQFLFEYFSETQRNKGNFPGRFSGRQFSNSRSEMNVSTLELGDSALYLCASSLGAGGSTLNTEAFFGQGTRLTVV.

Here the CDR3 reads CSVPRAGGAEAFF. The CDR3 nucleotides are TGCAGCGTCCCTCGCGCGGGGGGAGCTGAAGCTTTCTTT. This chain joins TRBV29-1 and TRBJ1-1; D perhaps matches TRBD1 (5 bases). Germline assignment: CDR1 SQVTM and CDR2 ANQGSEA. The V end lost 6 bases, the J end lost 6 bases, and 17 bases lay between the germline ends. CDR3 length: 13 residues.

The chain employs TRBV30 and TRBJ2-7, with a possible D match to TRBD2 (5 bases). Trimming cost V 0 bases and J 4 bases, with 7 bases left between them. The CDR3 is 12 residues long. Looked up from germline, CDR1 is GTSNPN and CDR2 is SVGIG (reference sequence). CDR3 sequence (DNA): TGTGCCTGGAGTGTGGGGAGATACGAGCAGTACTTC. This gives the protein CAWSVGRYEQYF.

The chain has TRBV25-1 and TRBJ2-1; D uncertain. CDR3 length equals 10 residues. The V end lost 3 bases, the J end lost 8 bases, and 2 bases lay between the germline ends. CDR1 is MGHDK, CDR2 SYGVNS, per germline. This CDR3 is CASSDDEQFF. DNA for the CDR3: TGTGCCAGCAGTGACGATGAGCAGTTCTTC.